This entry lists 31 T cell receptor beta chains sequenced from one sample in a study of cytomegalovirus exposure and HLA in healthy donors. Produced via immunoSEQ multiplex PCR; TCRdb's table is partial and in-frame only. The data hold roughly 130,000 clones, with roughly 90% observed a single time. The sequencing input was PBMCs. Every receptor here comes from a man aged 25-45 years in good health and CMV-seronegative.

The CDR3 is CASSGQGPNNQPQHF. The CDR3 DNA reads TGTGCCAGCAGTGGACAGGGGCCTAACAATCAGCCCCAGCATTTT. The chain is built from TRBV2 and TRBJ1-5, with 8 nucleotides matching TRBD1. CDR1 SNHLY and CDR2 FYNNEI come from the germline V gene. The trim removed 4 bases at V and 3 bases at J, leaving 5 bases unmatched. The CDR3 runs 15 residues.

This chain uses TRBV30 with TRBJ2-3; D may be TRBD2 (5 bases). The length of the CDR3 is 13 residues. Germline values: CDR1 GTSNPN, CDR2 SVGIG (reference sequence). The V gene lost 3 bases and the J gene lost 4 bases, with 11 bases spanning the gap. As DNA, the CDR3 is TGTGCCTGGAGCGCCAACGGGGCAGATACGCAGTATTTT. It is translated as CAWSANGADTQYF.

This chain joins TRBV2 and TRBJ2-3, with TRBD2 as a possible D gene (6 bases). The CDR3 extends over 15 amino acids. The germline gives CDR1 SNHLY, CDR2 FYNNEI. Trimming removed 6 bases at V and 0 bases at J, with 13 bases between. The CDR3 sequence is CASSPPGTSTDTQYF. The CDR3 bases are TGTGCCAGCAGCCCACCGGGGACTAGCACAGATACGCAGTATTTT.

J is TRBJ1-2 and V is TRBV19; D call uncertain. This CDR3 has 12 residues. Germline CDR1 and CDR2: LNHDA and SQIVND (reference sequence). Trimming removed 3 bases from V and 8 bases from J, with 10 bases in between. The CDR3 DNA sequence: TGTGCCAGTAGTATGCAGGCGCGAGGCTACACCTTC. This codes for CASSMQARGYTF.

The chain joins TRBV5-6 to TRBJ1-1; D is uncertain. V lost 0 bases, J lost 2 bases, and 14 bases lay in between. Germline V gene lookup returns CDR1 SGHDT and CDR2 YYEEEE. The CDR3 contains 16 residues. CDR3: CASSLEAGRRNTEAFF. In DNA form, the CDR3 reads TGTGCCAGCAGCTTGGAGGCGGGTAGGCGTAACACTGAAGCTTTCTTT.

V usage is TRBV10-3 and J usage is TRBJ2-1, with 10 bases identical to TRBD2. The germline V gene has CDR1 ENHRY and CDR2 SYGVKD. Germline trimming cut 3 bases from V and 9 bases from J; bases unmatched to any gene: 11. The CDR3 contains 16 residues. The CDR3 coding sequence is TGTGCCATCAGTGATCCAAGCGGGAGGGACACTGGTGAGCAGTTCTTC. This encodes CAISDPSGRDTGEQFF.

This chain joins TRBV5-4 and TRBJ2-3; perhaps TRBD2 as D (7 bases). The germline V and J ends were trimmed by 4 bases and 2 bases, with 20 bases remaining between them. Germline-derived CDR1 and CDR2 are SGHNT and YYREEE (reference sequence). This CDR3 has 17 amino acids. The CDR3 bases are TGTGCCAGCAGCCTCCCCCCCGGGGGGCTTACCACAGATACGCAGTATTTT. This gives the protein CASSLPPGGLTTDTQYF.

V usage is TRBV21-1 and J usage is TRBJ2-1; the DNA was not compared with TRBD2, the D call given in the table. TRBV21-1 is reported as a pseudogene. This CDR3 has 16 amino acids. This chain's CDR3 is CASSKEGTSGNNEQFF. The CDR3 bases are TGTGCCAGCAGCAAAGAGGGGACTAGCGGAAACAATGAGCAGTTCTTC.

This chain joins TRBV5-1 and TRBJ1-2; weak D call: TRBD1 (6 bases). The CDR3 consists of 17 residues. The ends were cut back, 4 bases at V and 5 bases at J, with 24 bases in the middle. CDR1 is SGHRS and CDR2 is YFSETQ in the germline V gene. CDR3: CASSPSVGRGNEYGYTF. The CDR3 DNA sequence: TGCGCCAGCAGCCCGAGTGTGGGCAGGGGCAACGAATATGGCTACACCTTC.

The chain combines TRBV9 with TRBJ2-7, with 8 bases matching TRBD1. Germline-derived CDR1 and CDR2 are SGDLS and YYNGEE. This CDR3 comprises 15 residues. V was pared by 0 bases and J by 5 bases, with 7 bases of the junction left unmatched. Here the CDR3 reads CASSVEREQGDEQYF. The CDR3 coding sequence is TGTGCCAGCAGCGTAGAAAGAGAACAGGGGGACGAGCAGTACTTC.

This clone was seen just once. The chain links TRBV11-2 to TRBJ1-2; no reliable D call. Germline CDR1 and CDR2: SGHAT and FQNNGV. The CDR3 length is 13 residues. Trimming took 2 bases from V and 2 from J, leaving 6 bases between them. The CDR3 DNA follows: TGTGCCAGCAGCTTAAACAGCAACTATGGCTACACCTTC. This encodes CASSLNSNYGYTF. Full variable domain (rest looked up from reference TRBV11-2 and TRBJ1-2): EAGVAQSPRYKIIEKRQSVAFWCNPISGHATLYWYQQILGQGPKLLIQFQNNGVVDDSQLPKDRFSAERLKGVDSTLKIQPAKLEDSAVYLCASSLNSNYGYTFGSGTRLTVV.

The chain combines TRBV5-5 with TRBJ2-1; 8 bases map to TRBD2. The CDR3 consists of 14 residues. With V trimmed by 1 base and J by 4 bases, 1 base remained unmatched. From germline, CDR1 is SGHKS and CDR2 YYEKEE (reference sequence). Here the CDR3 reads CASSLSGGYNEQFF. For the CDR3, the DNA is TGTGCCAGCAGCTTGAGCGGGGGATACAATGAGCAGTTCTTC.

V is TRBV28 and J is TRBJ1-2, with 8 bases fitting TRBD1. Germline loops: CDR1 MDHEN, CDR2 SYDVKM. The CDR3 extends over 17 amino acids. Losses at the gene ends were 6 bases for V and 0 bases for J; bases not matched to a gene: 12. CDR3 sequence: CASRDSDKQGANYGYTF. CDR3 nucleotide sequence: TGTGCCAGCAGAGACAGTGATAAACAGGGGGCTAACTATGGCTACACCTTC.

This clone was detected only once. Other DNA sequences in this sample translate to the same CDR3. The chain joins TRBV25-1 to TRBJ2-7; 8 bases fit TRBD1. With V trimmed by 0 bases and J by 4 bases, 5 bases remained unmatched. This CDR3 has 15 residues. The V gene's germline CDR1 is MGHDK and CDR2 SYGVNS. The CDR3 spells CASSEYGTGAYEQYF. The CDR3 coding sequence is TGTGCCAGCAGTGAATATGGGACAGGTGCTTACGAGCAGTACTTC.

This sequence joins TRBV29-1 and TRBJ2-3; the D gene is possibly TRBD2 (5 bases). Trimming cost V 4 bases and J 4 bases, with 9 bases left between them. Germline assignment: CDR1 SQVTM and CDR2 ANQGSEA. The CDR3 sequence is 12 residues long. CDR3 bases: TGCAGCGTTGCGGCGAGGGCAGATACGCAGTATTTT. This encodes CSVAARADTQYF.

The chain couples TRBV21-1 to TRBJ2-7; the table's D call TRBD1 went unverified against the DNA. TRBV21-1 is reported as a pseudogene. This CDR3 spans 13 amino acids. CDR3 protein: CASSTDRSHEQYF. The DNA of the CDR3 is TGTGCCAGCAGCACCGACAGGTCGCACGAGCAGTACTTC.

The chain employs TRBV5-4 and TRBJ2-1; 10 nucleotides line up with TRBD1. V lost 4 bases to trimming and J lost 9 bases; unmatched junction nucleotides: 7. The germline CDR1 and CDR2 sequences are SGHNT and YYREEE (reference sequence). This CDR3 contains 14 residues. The CDR3 DNA follows: TGTGCCAGCAGCCAAAGGGACAGGGGAGCTGAGCAGTTCTTC. It translates to CASSQRDRGAEQFF.

V gene TRBV2 combines with J gene TRBJ2-5, with D unresolved. CDR3 size: 16 residues. Per germline, CDR1 SNHLY and CDR2 FYNNEI. The germline V and J ends were trimmed by 2 bases and 6 bases, with 19 bases remaining between them. As DNA, the CDR3 is TGTGCCAGCAGTGAAATGGCGAGGTCAGTCGGTCAGACCCAGTACTTC. This sequence encodes CASSEMARSVGQTQYF.

The chain couples TRBV7-2 to TRBJ2-2; TRBD2 matches 7 bases. The V and J ends lost 4 bases and 5 bases, in that order; junction bases with no gene match: 7. CDR1 and CDR2 (germline): SGHTA, FQGNSA. This CDR3 spans 15 amino acids. Here the CDR3 reads CASSYRTSGTGELFF. CDR3 DNA: TGTGCCAGCAGCTATAGGACTAGTGGTACCGGGGAGCTGTTTTTT.

The rearrangement links TRBV7-7 to TRBJ2-5; 7 bases line up with TRBD1. This CDR3 is built from 14 residues. The V segment lost 4 bases and the J segment 2 bases; nucleotides outside the gene matches: 4. The V gene's germline CDR1 is SSHAT and CDR2 FNYEAQ (reference sequence). As DNA, the CDR3 is TGTGCCAGCAGCTCACAGGGGAATCAAGAGACCCAGTACTTC. Residues: CASSSQGNQETQYF.

This clone was picked up a small number of times. This CDR3 reads CASSEQPNNEQFF. Here the CDR3 DNA reads TGTGCCAGCAGTGAACAACCCAACAATGAGCAGTTCTTC. V usage is TRBV6-4 and J usage is TRBJ2-1; D is ambiguous. Germline V gene sequence: CDR1 MRHNA, CDR2 SNTAGT. This CDR3 has 13 amino acids. Trimming took 3 bases from V and 5 from J, leaving 8 bases between them.

CDR3 bases: TGTGCCAGCAGCTTGGTTGGCAGAATGAACACCGGGGAGCTGTTTTTT. It specifies CASSLVGRMNTGELFF. The chain has TRBV5-4 and TRBJ2-2; D uncertain. V lost 0 bases and J 1 base, leaving 10 bases between the germline ends. The CDR3 runs to 16 residues. Germline V gives CDR1 SGHNT, CDR2 YYREEE (reference sequence).

This chain joins TRBV10-1 and TRBJ2-7; D remains ambiguous. There are 16 residues in the CDR3. The V end was cut by 0 bases, the J end by 2 bases, with 14 bases between. Germline-derived CDR1 and CDR2 are WNHNN and SYGVQD (reference sequence). In nucleotides, the CDR3 is TGCGCCAGCAGTGAGTCACCCCGGGTCCCACCCTACGAGCAGTACTTC. This sequence encodes CASSESPRVPPYEQYF.

This sequence joins TRBV6-4 and TRBJ2-6; no reliable D call. The V end lost 5 bases, the J end lost 3 bases, and 8 bases lay between the germline ends. The CDR3 is made up of 14 amino acids. Germline V CDR1 and CDR2: MRHNA, SNTAGT. The CDR3 loop reads CASSLELGANVLTF. The CDR3 DNA reads TGTGCCAGCAGTCTTGAGCTTGGGGCCAACGTCCTGACTTTC.

This clone was seen a single time. The chain carries TRBV6-1 and TRBJ1-5; tentatively, D is TRBD1 (5 bases). Germline CDR1 and CDR2: MNHNS and SASEGT. The CDR3 contains 17 residues. Deletions cut 1 base from V and 0 bases from J, with 13 bases between. In nucleotides, the CDR3 is TGTGCCAGCAGTGAAGTCTGGGGCGCTAATAGCAATCAGCCCCAGCATTTT. Residues: CASSEVWGANSNQPQHF.

This chain links TRBV4-3 with TRBJ1-1; D gene ambiguous. This CDR3 spans 15 amino acids. Looked up from germline, CDR1 is LGHNA and CDR2 is YSLEER. Trimming pared 0 bases from V and 0 bases from J, leaving 8 bases between. CDR3 sequence (DNA): TGCGCCAGCAGCCAAGAACTCCTAATGAACACTGAAGCTTTCTTT. Translated: CASSQELLMNTEAFF.

The gene calls are TRBV7-9 and TRBJ1-3, with no clear D. From germline, CDR1 is SEHNR and CDR2 FQNEAQ (reference sequence). V shed 1 base and J shed 0 bases, with 10 bases lying between them. The CDR3 loop spans 16 amino acids. The CDR3 sequence: CASSLEYQASGNTIYF. The CDR3 DNA reads as TGTGCCAGCAGCTTAGAGTACCAGGCCTCTGGAAACACCATATATTTT.

The V and J genes are TRBV6-6 and TRBJ2-7, with a tentative D call TRBD2 (6 bases). From germline, CDR1 is MNHNY and CDR2 SVGAGI (reference sequence). The CDR3 is 14 residues long. The V end lost 5 bases, the J end lost 5 bases, and 16 bases lay between the germline ends. In nucleotides, the CDR3 is TGTGCCAGCAGTAACGCCGGGACTGCCCACGAGCAGTACTTC. Translating it yields CASSNAGTAHEQYF.

This clone has more than one count but fewer than ten. This chain connects TRBV6-1 to TRBJ1-1; D ambiguous. The CDR3 has 15 amino acids. CDR1 is MNHNS and CDR2 is SASEGT in the germline V gene. V lost 3 bases and J lost 0, with 11 bases in between. The CDR3 coding sequence is TGTGCCAGCAGTGATACGGGAGTTATGAACACTGAAGCTTTCTTT. Its protein product is CASSDTGVMNTEAFF.

V and J are TRBV4-1 and TRBJ2-1, with 12 nucleotides matching TRBD2. Germline V gene lookup returns CDR1 MGHRA and CDR2 YSYEKL. The CDR3 runs to 16 residues. V lost 2 bases to trimming and J lost 9 bases; unmatched junction nucleotides: 8. CDR3 DNA sequence: TGCGCCAGCAGCCAACCGCTAGCGGGAGGGCCGGTTGAGCAGTTCTTC. Translation gives CASSQPLAGGPVEQFF.

This chain connects TRBV9 to TRBJ2-2, with D perhaps matching TRBD2 (5 bases). Per germline, CDR1 SGDLS and CDR2 YYNGEE. This CDR3 has 17 residues. Between the trimmed V and J ends, which lost 2 bases and 2 bases, there was a span of 16 bases. CDR3 in DNA: TGTGCCAGCAGCGTTGTGGGGTCGGGGTCCAACACCGGGGAGCTGTTTTTT. Amino acid sequence: CASSVVGSGSNTGELFF.